The rows below give T cell receptor beta chains drawn from one sample of a study of CDR3 diversity in severe acne. TCRdb passed the PCR reads through MiXCR, listing each CDR3 protein once. The table lists around 85,000 distinct CDR3 sequences, less than 65% of them singletons, with approximately 10% in the top ten. Sequences were obtained from blood. These receptors were collected from a male donor with severe acne vulgaris. The conserved cysteine and the conserved F or W are not part of the CDR3 here. The order of the fields is V gene, CDR3 protein.

TRBV5-6 VTSFLGDTEAF
TRBV10-2 ASSLDRSSNQPQH
TRBV5-1 ASSFPTTGDRDEQY
TRBV5-1 ASSLQGARTDTQY
TRBV29-1 SVVTDRETQY
TRBV2 ASSERGLAAIEQY
TRBV24-1 ASSLSGTRLGNSYEQY
TRBV19 ARREGVNTEAF
TRBV5-1 ASSFEDRKIDTQY
TRBV19 ASSMGDSYQPQH
TRBV5-1 ASSLNIQETQY
TRBV6-1 ASSDNGGGSDTGELF
TRBV7-9 ASSRAGNEAF
TRBV20-1 SARDAAGVQPQH
TRBV25-1 ASSQGRDRANQPQH
TRBV20-1 SASSQVGGDEQY
TRBV3-1 ASSPGRTEAF
TRBV29-1 SVGLRDRDHEQY
TRBV7-3 ASSLSPSGRVDGLNTEAF
TRBV28 ASGQANLYGYT
TRBV25-1 ASSKGQWHTEAF
TRBV7-2 ASSFRTGLNNEQF
TRBV11-3 ASSLVVGHEQF
TRBV29-1 SVEDSANTEAF
TRBV6-4 ASSVTDETGELF
TRBV7-8 ASSPVEGQPQH
TRBV20-1 SASYRDRVTEAF
TRBV29-1 SVEEGPNEQY
TRBV6-6 ASSYGGPTQETQY
TRBV7-9 ASSKGQGLFNEQY
TRBV15 ATSRTKPGTRATDTQY
TRBV6-4 APPDSGLRGAGELF
TRBV7-9 ASSSLTELGMETQY
TRBV7-9 ASSSGAGADEQY
TRBV7-9 ASSQQGYGYT
TRBV19 ASSPTGGISNQPQH
TRBV20-1 SANYGYT
TRBV5-1 ASSGPGGPYEQY
TRBV10-2 ASTDVGPYEQY